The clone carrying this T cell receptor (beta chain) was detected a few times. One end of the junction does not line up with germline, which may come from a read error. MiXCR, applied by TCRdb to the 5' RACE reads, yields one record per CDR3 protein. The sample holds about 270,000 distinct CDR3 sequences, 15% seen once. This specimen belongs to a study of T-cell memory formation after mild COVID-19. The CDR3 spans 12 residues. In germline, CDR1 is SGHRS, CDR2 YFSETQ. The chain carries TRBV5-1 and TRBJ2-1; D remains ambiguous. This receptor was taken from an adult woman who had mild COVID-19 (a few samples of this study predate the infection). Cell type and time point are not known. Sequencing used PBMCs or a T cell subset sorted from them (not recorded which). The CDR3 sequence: CASSLDGSPLAF. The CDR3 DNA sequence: TGCGCCAGCAGCTTGGACGGATCCCCATTGGCCTTC.